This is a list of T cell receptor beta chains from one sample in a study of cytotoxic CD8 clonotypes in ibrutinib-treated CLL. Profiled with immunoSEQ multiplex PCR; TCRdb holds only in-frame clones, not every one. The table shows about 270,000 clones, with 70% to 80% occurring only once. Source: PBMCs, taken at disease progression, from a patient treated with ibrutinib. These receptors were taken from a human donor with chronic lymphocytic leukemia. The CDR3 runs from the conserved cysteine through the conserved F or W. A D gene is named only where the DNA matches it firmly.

CASSRPGGTSGKYNEQFF	TRBV10-1	TRBJ2-1	TRBD2
CASSLAGSGGVYNEQFF	TRBV7-2	TRBJ2-1	TRBD2
CASSQEGGGLRTDTQYF	TRBV4-3	TRBJ2-3	-
CASSESQWGGSGYGYTF	TRBV2	TRBJ1-2	-
CASSTRGPLYEQYF	TRBV7-8	TRBJ2-7	TRBD1
CSAGWRGLNTEAFF	TRBV29-1	TRBJ1-1	-
CASSLHQATGGITNEKLFF	TRBV18	TRBJ1-4	TRBD1
CASSSLPQADTQYF	TRBV9	TRBJ2-3	-
CASSQDEAASYEQYF	TRBV4-1	TRBJ2-7	-
CASRGRTLNEKLFF	TRBV6-5	TRBJ1-4	-
CASSGPGQDNSPLHF	TRBV2	TRBJ1-6	TRBD1
CASSSGKSFYQPQHF	TRBV2	TRBJ1-5	-
CASSRGGSSSYNEQFF	TRBV10-2	TRBJ2-1	TRBD2
CASSVGQDPYEQYF	TRBV9	TRBJ2-7	-
CASSAPLHRNYGYTF	TRBV9	TRBJ1-2	-
CASSPNRGPGEKLFF	TRBV7-9	TRBJ1-4	TRBD1
CATSDSYNEQFF	TRBV28	TRBJ2-1	-
CASSLGLDTEAFF	TRBV7-9	TRBJ1-1	-
CASSARDTKKETQYF	TRBV6-6	TRBJ2-5	-
CASNRGTATYEQYF	TRBV7-3	TRBJ2-7	TRBD1
CASSSDRETQYF	TRBV11-1	TRBJ2-5	-